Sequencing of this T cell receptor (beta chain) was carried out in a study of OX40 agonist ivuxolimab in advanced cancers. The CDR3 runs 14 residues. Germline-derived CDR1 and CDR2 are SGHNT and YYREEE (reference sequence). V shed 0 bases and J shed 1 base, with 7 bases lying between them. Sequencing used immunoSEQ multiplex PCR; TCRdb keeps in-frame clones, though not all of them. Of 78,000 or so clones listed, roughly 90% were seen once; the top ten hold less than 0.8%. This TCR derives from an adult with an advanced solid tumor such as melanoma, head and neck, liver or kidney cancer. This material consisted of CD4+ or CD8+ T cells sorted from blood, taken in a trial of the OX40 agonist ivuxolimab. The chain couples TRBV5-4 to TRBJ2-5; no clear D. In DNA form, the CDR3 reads TGTGCCAGCAGCTTGGTAGATACCCAAGAGACCCAGTACTTC. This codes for CASSLVDTQETQYF.